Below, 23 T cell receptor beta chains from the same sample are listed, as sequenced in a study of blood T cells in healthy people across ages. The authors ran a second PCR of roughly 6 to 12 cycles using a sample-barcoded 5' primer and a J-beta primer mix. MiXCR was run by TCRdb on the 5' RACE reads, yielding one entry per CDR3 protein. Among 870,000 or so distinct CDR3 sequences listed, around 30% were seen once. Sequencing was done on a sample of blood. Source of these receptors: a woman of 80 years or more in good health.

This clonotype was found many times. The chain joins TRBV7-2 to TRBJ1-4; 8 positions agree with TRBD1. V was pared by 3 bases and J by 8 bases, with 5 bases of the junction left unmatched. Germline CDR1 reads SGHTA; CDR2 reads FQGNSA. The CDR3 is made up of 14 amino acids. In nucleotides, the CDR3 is TGTGCCAGCAGCTTGTCCAGGGGGCTGGAAAAACTGTTTTTT. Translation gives CASSLSRGLEKLFF.

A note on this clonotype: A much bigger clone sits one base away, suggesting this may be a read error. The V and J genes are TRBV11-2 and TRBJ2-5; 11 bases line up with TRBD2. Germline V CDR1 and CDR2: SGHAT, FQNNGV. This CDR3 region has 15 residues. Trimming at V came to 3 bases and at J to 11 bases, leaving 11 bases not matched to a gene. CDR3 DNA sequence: TGTGCCAGCAGCTTTAGCGGGGGGGCCCACAATGAGCAGTACTTC. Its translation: CASSFSGGAHNEQYF.

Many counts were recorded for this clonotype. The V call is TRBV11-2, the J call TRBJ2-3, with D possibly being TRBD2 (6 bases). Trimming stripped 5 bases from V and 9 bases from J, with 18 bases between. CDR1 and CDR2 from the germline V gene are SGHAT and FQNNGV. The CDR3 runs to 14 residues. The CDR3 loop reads CASSPSLGGGTQYF. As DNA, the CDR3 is TGTGCCAGCAGCCCGTCACTCGGAGGAGGGACGCAGTATTTT.

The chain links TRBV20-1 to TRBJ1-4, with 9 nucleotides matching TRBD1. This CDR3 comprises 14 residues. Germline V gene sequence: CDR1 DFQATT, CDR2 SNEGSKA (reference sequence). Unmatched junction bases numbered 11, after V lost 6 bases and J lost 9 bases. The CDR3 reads CSAARSGQGKKLFF. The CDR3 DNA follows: TGCAGTGCGGCAAGATCGGGACAGGGCAAAAAACTGTTTTTT.

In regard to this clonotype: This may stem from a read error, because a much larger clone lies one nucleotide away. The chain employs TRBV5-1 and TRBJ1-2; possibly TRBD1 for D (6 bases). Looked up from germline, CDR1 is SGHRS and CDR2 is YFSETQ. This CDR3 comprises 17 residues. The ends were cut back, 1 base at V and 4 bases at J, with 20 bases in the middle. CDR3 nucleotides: TGCGCCAGCAGCTTGACCTCCGGGACATGGGGCATCTATGGCTACACCTTC. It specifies CASSLTSGTWGIYGYTF.

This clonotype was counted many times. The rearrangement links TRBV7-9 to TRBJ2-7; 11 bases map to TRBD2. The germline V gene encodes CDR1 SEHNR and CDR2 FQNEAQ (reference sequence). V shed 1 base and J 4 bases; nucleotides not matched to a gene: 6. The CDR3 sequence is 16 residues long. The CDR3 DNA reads TGTGCCAGCAGCTTAGTACTAGCGGGGGACAAGTACGAGCAGTACTTC. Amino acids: CASSLVLAGDKYEQYF.

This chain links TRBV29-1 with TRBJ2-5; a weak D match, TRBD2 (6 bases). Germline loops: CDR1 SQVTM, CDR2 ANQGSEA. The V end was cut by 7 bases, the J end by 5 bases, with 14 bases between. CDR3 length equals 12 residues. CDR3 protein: CSAGGVSETQYF. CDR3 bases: TGCAGCGCTGGCGGGGTGTCGGAGACCCAGTACTTC.

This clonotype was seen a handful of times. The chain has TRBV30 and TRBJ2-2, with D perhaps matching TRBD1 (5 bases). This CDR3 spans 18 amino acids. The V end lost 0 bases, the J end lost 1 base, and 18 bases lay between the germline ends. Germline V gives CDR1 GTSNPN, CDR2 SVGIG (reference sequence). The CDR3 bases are TGTGCCTGGAGTGTACGGGCCCCAGGGAAGCGGAACACCGGGGAGCTGTTTTTT. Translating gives CAWSVRAPGKRNTGELFF.

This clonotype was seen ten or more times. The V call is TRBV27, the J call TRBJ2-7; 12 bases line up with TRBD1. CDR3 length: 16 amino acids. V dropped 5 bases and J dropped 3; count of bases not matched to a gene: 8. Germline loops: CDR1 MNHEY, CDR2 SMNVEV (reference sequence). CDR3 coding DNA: TGTGCCAGCAGTGGAAACCGGGACAGGGGGCTCTACGAGCAGTACTTC. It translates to CASSGNRDRGLYEQYF.

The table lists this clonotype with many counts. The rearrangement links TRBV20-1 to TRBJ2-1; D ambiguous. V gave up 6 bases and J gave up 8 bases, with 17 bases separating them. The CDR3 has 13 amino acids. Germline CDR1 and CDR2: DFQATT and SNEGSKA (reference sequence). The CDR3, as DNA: TGCAGTGCCCCCGGACGGCGGTGGGATGAGCAGTTCTTC. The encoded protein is CSAPGRRWDEQFF.

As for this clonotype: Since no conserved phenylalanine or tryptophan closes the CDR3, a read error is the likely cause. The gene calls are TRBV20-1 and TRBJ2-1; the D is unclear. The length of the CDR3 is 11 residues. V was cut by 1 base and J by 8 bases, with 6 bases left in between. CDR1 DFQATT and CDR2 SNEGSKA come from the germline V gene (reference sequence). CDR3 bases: TGCAGTGCTAGAGTGGCCCATGAGCAGTTCTCC. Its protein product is CSARVAHEQFS.

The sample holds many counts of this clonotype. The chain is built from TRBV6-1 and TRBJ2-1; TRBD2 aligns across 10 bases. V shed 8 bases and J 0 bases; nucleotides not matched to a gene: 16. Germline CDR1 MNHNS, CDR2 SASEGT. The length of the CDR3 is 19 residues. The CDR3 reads CASGRSGGTRGTSYNEQFF. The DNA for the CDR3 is TGTGCCAGCGGACGTAGCGGGGGGACCAGGGGAACCTCCTACAATGAGCAGTTCTTC.

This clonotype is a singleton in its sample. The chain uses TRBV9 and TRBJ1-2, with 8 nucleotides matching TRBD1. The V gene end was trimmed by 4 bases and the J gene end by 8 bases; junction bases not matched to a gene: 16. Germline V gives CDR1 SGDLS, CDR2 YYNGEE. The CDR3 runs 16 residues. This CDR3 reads CASSPGGQGQLRGYTF. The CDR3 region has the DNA TGTGCCAGCAGCCCAGGCGGACAGGGACAATTGCGCGGCTACACCTTC.

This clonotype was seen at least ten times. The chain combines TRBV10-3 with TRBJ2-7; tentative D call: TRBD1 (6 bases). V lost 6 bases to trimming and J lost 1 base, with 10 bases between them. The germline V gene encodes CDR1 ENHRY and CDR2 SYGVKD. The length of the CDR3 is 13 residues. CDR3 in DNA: TGTGCCATCAGGACACAGGGATCCTACGAGCAGTACTTC. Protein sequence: CAIRTQGSYEQYF.

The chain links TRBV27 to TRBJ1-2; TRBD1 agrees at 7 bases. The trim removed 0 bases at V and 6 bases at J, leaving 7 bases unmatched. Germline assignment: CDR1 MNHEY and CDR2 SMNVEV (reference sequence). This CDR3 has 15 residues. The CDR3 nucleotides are TGTGCCAGCAGTTTATCCTTCGACAGGGCAAATGGCTACACCTTC. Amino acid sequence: CASSLSFDRANGYTF.

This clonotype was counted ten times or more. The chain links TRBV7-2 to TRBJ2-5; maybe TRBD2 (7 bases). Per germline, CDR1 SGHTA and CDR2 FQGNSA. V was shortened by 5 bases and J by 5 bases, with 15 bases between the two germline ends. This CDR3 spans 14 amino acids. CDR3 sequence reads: CASSEGGPGETQYF. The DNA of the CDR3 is TGTGCCAGCAGCGAGGGGGGGCCCGGGGAGACCCAGTACTTC.

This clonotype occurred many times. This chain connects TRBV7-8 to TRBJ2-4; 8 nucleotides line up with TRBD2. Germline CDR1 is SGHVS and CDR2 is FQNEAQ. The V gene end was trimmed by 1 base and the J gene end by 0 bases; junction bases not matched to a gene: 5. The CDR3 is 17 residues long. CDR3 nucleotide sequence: TGTGCCAGCAGCTTAGTGGCGGGGGGTCTAGCCAAAAACATTCAGTACTTC. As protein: CASSLVAGGLAKNIQYF.

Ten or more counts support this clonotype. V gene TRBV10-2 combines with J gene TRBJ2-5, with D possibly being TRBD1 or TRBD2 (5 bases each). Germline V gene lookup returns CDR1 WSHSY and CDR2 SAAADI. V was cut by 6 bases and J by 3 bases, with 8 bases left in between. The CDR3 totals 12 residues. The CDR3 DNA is TGCGCCAGCAGGGGACCCGAAGAGACCCAGTACTTC. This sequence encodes CASRGPEETQYF.

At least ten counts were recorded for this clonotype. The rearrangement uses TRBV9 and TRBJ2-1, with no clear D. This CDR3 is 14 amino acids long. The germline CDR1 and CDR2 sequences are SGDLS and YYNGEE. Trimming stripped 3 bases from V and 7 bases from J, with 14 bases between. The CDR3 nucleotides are TGTGCCAGCAGCGCCCCATCCCTCGGAAATGAGCAGTTCTTC. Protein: CASSAPSLGNEQFF.

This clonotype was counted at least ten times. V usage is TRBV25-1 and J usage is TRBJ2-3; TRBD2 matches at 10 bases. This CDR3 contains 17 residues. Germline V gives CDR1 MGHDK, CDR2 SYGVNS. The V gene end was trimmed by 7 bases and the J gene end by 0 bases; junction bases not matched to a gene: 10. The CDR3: CASTPNGLAVSTDTQYF. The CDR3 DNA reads TGTGCCAGCACTCCCAACGGACTAGCGGTTAGCACAGATACGCAGTATTTT.

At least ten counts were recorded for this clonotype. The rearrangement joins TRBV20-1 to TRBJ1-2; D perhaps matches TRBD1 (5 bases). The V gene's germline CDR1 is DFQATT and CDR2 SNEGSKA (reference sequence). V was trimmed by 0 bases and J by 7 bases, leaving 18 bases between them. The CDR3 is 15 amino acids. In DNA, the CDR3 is TGCAGTGCTAGAGATCTGGTCCGGGGACGGGGTGGCTACACCTTC. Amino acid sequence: CSARDLVRGRGGYTF.

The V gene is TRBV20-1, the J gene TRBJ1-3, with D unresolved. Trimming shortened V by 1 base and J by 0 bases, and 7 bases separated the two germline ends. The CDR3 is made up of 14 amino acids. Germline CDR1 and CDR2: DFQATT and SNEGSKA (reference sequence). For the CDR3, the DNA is TGCAGTGCTAGAGGTCCTCCCTCTGGAAACACCATATATTTT. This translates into CSARGPPSGNTIYF.

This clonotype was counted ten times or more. Written as DNA, the CDR3 is TGTGCCAGCAGCGATACGACAGCACCCTATGGCTACACCTTC. It codes for CASSDTTAPYGYTF. The chain couples TRBV7-2 to TRBJ1-2; a weak D match, TRBD1 (5 bases). The CDR3 runs to 14 residues. Trimming left V 5 bases short and J 4 bases short, with 14 bases between. Per germline, CDR1 SGHTA and CDR2 FQGNSA.